The 24 T cell receptor beta chains below all came from one sample that was sequenced in a study of shared clonotypes between healthy human individuals. Measured with immunoSEQ multiplex PCR; TCRdb has only the in-frame clones, and not every one. The table shows about 710,000 clones, with 60% to 75% occurring only once. The material sequenced was memory CD4+ T cells sorted from blood. Subset of the sample: CD45RA-negative fraction. Receptors were obtained from a woman aged 30 to 39 in good health.

The chain joins TRBV9 to TRBJ2-2; D ambiguous. The CDR3 has 14 residues. V lost 4 bases, J lost 4 bases, and 11 bases lay in between. Looked up from germline, CDR1 is SGDLS and CDR2 is YYNGEE. The CDR3 is CASSSLLGTGELFF. The CDR3 DNA is TGTGCCAGCAGCTCCCTCCTGGGCACCGGGGAGCTGTTTTTT.

The rearrangement uses TRBV4-1 and TRBJ1-3; D is perhaps TRBD1 (6 bases). The CDR3 length is 14 residues. V lost 6 bases and J lost 7, with 16 bases in between. From germline, CDR1 is MGHRA and CDR2 YSYEKL. The CDR3 here is CASSQPGDFNTIYF. In DNA, the CDR3 is TGCGCCAGCAGTCAGCCAGGGGATTTCAACACCATATATTTT.

The rearrangement links TRBV7-2 to TRBJ2-1, with no clear D. This CDR3 is built from 14 residues. CDR1 and CDR2 (germline): SGHTA, FQGNSA. The V end was cut by 8 bases, the J end by 0 bases, with 11 bases between. CDR3 sequence reads: CASVARSSYNEQFF. CDR3 in DNA: TGTGCCAGCGTGGCGCGAAGCTCCTACAATGAGCAGTTCTTC.

V is TRBV6-5 and J is TRBJ1-1; D gene unclear. The V and J ends lost 0 bases and 11 bases respectively, with 13 bases between them. CDR1 MNHEY and CDR2 SVGAGI come from the germline V gene. The CDR3 loop spans 13 amino acids. The CDR3 spells CASSYSQGRSAFF. Written as DNA, the CDR3 is TGTGCCAGCAGTTACTCGCAAGGCCGTTCGGCTTTCTTT.

This chain uses TRBV9 with TRBJ1-3; TRBD1 is a possible D gene (5 bases). The CDR3 is 15 amino acids. Germline CDR1 is SGDLS and CDR2 is YYNGEE. Trimming removed 0 bases at V and 4 bases at J, with 11 bases between. The CDR3 nucleotides are TGTGCCAGCAGCGTAGCTAGGACATACGGAAACACCATATATTTT. Translation gives CASSVARTYGNTIYF.

The chain has TRBV18 and TRBJ1-4; 10 bases match TRBD1. The CDR3 is 19 residues long. Germline V gene data show CDR1 as KGHSH and CDR2 as LQKENI. Germline trimming cut 1 base from V and 0 bases from J; bases unmatched to any gene: 8. In DNA form, the CDR3 reads TGTGCCAGCTCACCACGCGGACAGGGGGGTGGTTCAACTAATGAAAAACTGTTTTTT. Protein: CASSPRGQGGGSTNEKLFF. The whole variable domain, remainder taken from reference TRBV18 and TRBJ1-4, is NAGVMQNPRHLVRRRGQEARLRCSPMKGHSHVYWYRQLPEEGLKFMVYLQKENIIDESGMPKERFSAEFPKEGPSILRIQQVVRGDSAAYFCASSPRGQGGGSTNEKLFFGSGTQLSVL.

The genes are TRBV7-9 and TRBJ2-5, with D unclear. Trimming removed 1 base at V and 2 bases at J, with 8 bases between. This CDR3 is 14 amino acids long. CDR1 SEHNR and CDR2 FQNEAQ come from the germline V gene (reference sequence). The CDR3 region is CASSLDEAQETQYF. CDR3 DNA: TGTGCCAGCAGCTTAGATGAGGCACAAGAGACCCAGTACTTC. The full variable domain, with the rest looked up from reference TRBV7-9 and TRBJ2-5, is DTGVSQNPRHKITKRGQNVTFRCDPISEHNRLYWYRQTLGQGPEFLTYFQNEAQLEKSRLLSDRFSAERPKGSFSTLEIQRTEQGDSAMYLCASSLDEAQETQYFGPGTRLLVL.

This clone turned up a few times. The chain combines TRBV7-9 with TRBJ2-1; 15 nucleotides align to TRBD2. Germline CDR1 and CDR2: SEHNR and FQNEAQ (reference sequence). V shed 5 bases and J 6 bases; nucleotides not matched to a gene: 5. CDR3 size: 16 residues. The chain's CDR3 is CASSVGLAGGTNEQFF. The DNA of the CDR3 is TGTGCCAGCAGCGTTGGACTAGCGGGAGGGACCAATGAGCAGTTCTTC.

The rearrangement links TRBV5-6 to TRBJ2-2; 11 bases line up with TRBD2. The CDR3 covers 17 residues. J lost 6 bases, V lost 4 bases, and 11 bases had no gene match. Germline CDR1 reads SGHDT; CDR2 reads YYEEEE. CDR3 sequence reads: CASSPHSGRAPPGELFF. CDR3 in DNA: TGTGCCAGCAGCCCACATAGCGGGAGGGCCCCCCCCGGGGAGCTGTTTTTT.

This chain connects TRBV7-2 to TRBJ2-7, with 8 bases that match TRBD2. This CDR3 region has 14 residues. Unmatched junction bases numbered 7, after V lost 3 bases and J lost 6 bases. CDR1 SGHTA and CDR2 FQGNSA come from the germline V gene. CDR3 in amino acids: CASSFRAGEREQYF. CDR3 nucleotide sequence: TGTGCCAGCAGCTTTCGAGCGGGGGAACGCGAGCAGTACTTC.

Points on this clone: This CDR3 is also generated by other DNA sequences in the sample. This chain links TRBV9 with TRBJ2-3; weak D call: TRBD2 (5 bases). Germline-derived CDR1 and CDR2 are SGDLS and YYNGEE. CDR3 length: 16 amino acids. Between the trimmed V and J ends, which lost 0 bases and 2 bases, there was a span of 13 bases. This CDR3 is CASSVVSGRSTDTQYF. In nucleotides, the CDR3 is TGTGCCAGCAGCGTAGTCAGCGGCCGCTCCACAGATACGCAGTATTTT.

The rearrangement links TRBV18 to TRBJ1-1, with unresolved D. Deletions cut 3 bases from V and 3 bases from J, with 17 bases between. CDR3 length: 16 residues. Germline loops: CDR1 KGHSH, CDR2 LQKENI. The CDR3 reads CASSPRSGGGDTEAFF. CDR3 nucleotide sequence: TGTGCCAGCTCACCCCGCTCAGGTGGAGGAGACACTGAAGCTTTCTTT.

The chain carries TRBV20-1 and TRBJ2-5; unclear D gene. The J call may be incorrect, as the DNA end agrees better with TRBJ2-7. CDR3 length: 10 amino acids. CDR1 DFQATT and CDR2 SNEGSKA come from the germline V gene (reference sequence). The CDR3 nucleotides read TGCAGTGCTTCATCGCCCGAGCAGTACTTC. This gives the protein CSASSPEQYF.

This clone was found many times. This chain links TRBV5-1 with TRBJ2-7; tentatively, D is TRBD1 (6 bases). The CDR3 totals 14 residues. Between the trimmed V and J ends, which lost 3 bases and 3 bases, there was a span of 13 bases. Germline V lookup: CDR1 SGHRS, CDR2 YFSETQ. The CDR3 spells CASSSLPDSYEQYF. CDR3 bases: TGCGCCAGCAGCTCACTCCCGGACAGCTACGAGCAGTACTTC.

The CDR3 nucleotides are TGTGCCAGCAGTTTGGGCCGAGTGGCAGATACGCAGTATTTT. Its translation is CASSLGRVADTQYF. This chain links TRBV28 with TRBJ2-3; D is uncertain. V dropped 3 bases and J dropped 4 bases, with 11 bases sitting between them. Germline-derived CDR1 and CDR2 are MDHEN and SYDVKM. CDR3 length: 14 residues.

This clone was seen more than once but under ten times. The chain couples TRBV5-1 to TRBJ2-1; 14 bases map to TRBD2. There are 16 residues in the CDR3. Germline assignment: CDR1 SGHRS and CDR2 YFSETQ. V was pared by 7 bases and J by 8 bases, with 11 bases of the junction left unmatched. The CDR3 DNA reads TGCGCCAGCTGGGGGGGACTAGCGGGAGCTGGGCATGAGCAGTTCTTC. It yields the protein CASWGGLAGAGHEQFF.

The chain links TRBV2 to TRBJ2-1, with D maybe TRBD2 (5 bases). The germline V gene has CDR1 SNHLY and CDR2 FYNNEI. V lost 8 bases to trimming and J lost 8 bases, with 16 bases between them. The CDR3 loop spans 13 amino acids. The CDR3 coding sequence is TGTGCCAGCCTCAGTAGAGGGCACGATGAGCAGTTCTTC. As protein: CASLSRGHDEQFF.

The genes are TRBV6-4 and TRBJ1-2, with unresolved D. Germline V CDR1 and CDR2: MRHNA, SNTAGT. Trimming cost V 0 bases and J 0 bases, with 8 bases left between them. The CDR3 contains 15 residues. CDR3: CASSDSREANYGYTF. In nucleotides, the CDR3 is TGTGCCAGCAGTGACTCGAGGGAAGCTAACTATGGCTACACCTTC.

V is TRBV19 and J is TRBJ1-3, with a tentative D call TRBD1 (6 bases). In germline, CDR1 is LNHDA, CDR2 SQIVND (reference sequence). Deletions cut 8 bases from V and 2 bases from J, with 16 bases between. The CDR3 runs 15 residues. CDR3 region: CASGRTESTGNTIYF. The CDR3 DNA sequence: TGTGCCAGTGGCCGGACAGAAAGTACTGGAAACACCATATATTTT.

CDR3 coding DNA: TGTGCCAGCAGTAAAGCGGACCCTCCCTACGAGCAGTACTTC. It yields the protein CASSKADPPYEQYF. The V and J genes are TRBV28 and TRBJ2-7; tentative D call: TRBD2 (5 bases). Germline loops: CDR1 MDHEN, CDR2 SYDVKM. Trimming removed 5 bases from V and 2 bases from J, with 13 bases in between. This CDR3 is built from 14 residues.

The rearrangement joins TRBV18 to TRBJ2-7, with D tentatively TRBD2 (6 bases). Looked up from germline, CDR1 is KGHSH and CDR2 is LQKENI. Trimming removed 3 bases at V and 6 bases at J, with 21 bases between. The CDR3 consists of 16 residues. CDR3 in DNA: TGTGCCAGCTCACCCATACTTCGACGGGAGTTGACCGAGCAGTACTTC. It codes for CASSPILRRELTEQYF.

The chain is built from TRBV11-3 and TRBJ2-3, with D possibly TRBD1 on 5 matching bases. CDR3 size: 14 residues. V lost 1 base and J lost 4, with 9 bases in between. CDR1 is SGHNT, CDR2 YENEEA, per germline. CDR3 nucleotides: TGTGCCAGCAGCTTAGGCAGGGTATCAGATACGCAGTATTTT. It codes for CASSLGRVSDTQYF.

A few counts support this clone. This sequence joins TRBV7-2 and TRBJ1-1; D is perhaps TRBD1 (5 bases). Trimming left V 0 bases short and J 6 bases short, with 14 bases between. CDR1 is SGHTA and CDR2 is FQGNSA in the germline V gene. The CDR3 loop spans 15 amino acids. The chain's CDR3 is CASSLAPGPGAEAFF. DNA for the CDR3: TGTGCCAGCAGCTTAGCGCCGGGACCTGGGGCTGAAGCTTTCTTT.

This clone was recorded once. This rearrangement joins TRBV28 to TRBJ2-1, with 16 bases fitting TRBD2. J gave up 9 bases and V 5 bases, and 4 bases lay outside the gene matches. The CDR3 loop spans 15 amino acids. CDR1 MDHEN and CDR2 SYDVKM come from the germline V gene. Here the CDR3 DNA reads TGTGCCAGCAGTATCGGGACTAGCGGGAGGGGTGAGCAGTTCTTC. Its translation: CASSIGTSGRGEQFF.